The 15 T cell receptor beta chains reported below all come from one sample, sequenced in a study of T-cell reconstitution after alpha-beta-depleted transplantation in children. This sample's TCRbeta library carried unique molecular identifier barcodes. TCRdb ran MiXCR on the PCR reads and lists one entry per CDR3 protein. The sample has 300,000 to 350,000 distinct CDR3 sequences, around 20% seen once. Source: PBMCs, mostly from graft donor cells, taken 180 days after TCRalphabeta/CD19-depleted stem cell transplant. These receptors all come from a male patient younger than 18 who had a stem cell transplant for acute lymphoblastic leukemia, so the T cells may come from the graft donor.

The chain combines TRBV5-1 with TRBJ2-3; 8 bases line up with TRBD1. The CDR3 sequence is 17 residues long. J lost 0 bases, V lost 3 bases, and 9 bases had no gene match. From germline, CDR1 is SGHRS and CDR2 YFSETQ. The CDR3 sequence: CASSSGTGFSSTDTQYF. CDR3 DNA sequence: TGCGCCAGCAGCTCCGGGACAGGATTTTCTAGCACAGATACGCAGTATTTT.

This clonotype has a count of ten or more. The V and J genes are TRBV12-3 or TRBV12-4 and TRBJ1-4; TRBD1 matches 8 bases. The CDR3 totals 13 residues. J was trimmed by 7 bases and V by 7 bases; bases with no gene match: 5. The CDR3 protein is CASTWTGCEKLFF. The CDR3 region has the DNA TGTGCCAGCACTTGGACAGGGTGTGAAAAACTGTTTTTT.

The chain is built from TRBV5-4 and TRBJ2-3; D unresolved. The CDR3 runs to 16 residues. The V gene lost 0 bases and the J gene lost 0 bases, with 11 bases spanning the gap. Germline V lookup: CDR1 SGHNT, CDR2 YYREEE (reference sequence). The CDR3 is CASSLAQTSSTDTQYF. CDR3 nucleotide sequence: TGTGCCAGCAGCTTGGCTCAGACATCTAGCACAGATACGCAGTATTTT.

The genes are TRBV29-1 and TRBJ2-7; 8 bases match TRBD2. CDR3 size: 13 residues. Germline-derived CDR1 and CDR2 are SQVTM and ANQGSEA. V was clipped by 4 bases and J by 4 bases; unmatched bases: 6. CDR3 nucleotides: TGCAGCGTTGCGGAGCGGGAGACTTACGAGCAGTACTTC. It codes for CSVAERETYEQYF.

The chain has TRBV12-3 or TRBV12-4 and TRBJ2-1; maybe TRBD1 (5 bases). Between the trimmed V and J ends, which lost 5 bases and 3 bases, there was a span of 17 bases. The CDR3 has 16 amino acids. CDR3 sequence (DNA): TGTGCCAGCAGTCCAACGGACACCCTCCACTACAATGAGCAGTTCTTC. Its translation: CASSPTDTLHYNEQFF.

In this sample, this clonotype turned up a few times. The V call is TRBV27, the J call TRBJ2-5; D may be TRBD2 (5 bases). Trimming stripped 0 bases from V and 5 bases from J, with 22 bases between. This CDR3 has 18 residues. Germline V CDR1 and CDR2: MNHEY, SMNVEV (reference sequence). CDR3 amino acids: CASSLSGLMLGPGETQYF. Written as DNA, the CDR3 is TGTGCCAGCAGTTTATCTGGCCTCATGTTGGGCCCGGGGGAGACCCAGTACTTC.

The chain combines TRBV6-2 or TRBV6-3 with TRBJ2-2; 9 nucleotides line up with TRBD1. In germline, CDR1 is MNHEY, CDR2 SVGEGT. The CDR3 runs to 16 residues. V dropped 2 bases and J dropped 4; count of bases not matched to a gene: 5. The CDR3 spells CASSYGRDRVTGELFF. As DNA, the CDR3 is TGTGCCAGCAGTTACGGACGGGACAGGGTCACCGGGGAGCTGTTTTTT.

This clonotype was found many times. The gene calls are TRBV7-9 and TRBJ1-2, with TRBD1 as a possible D gene (6 bases). V was clipped by 3 bases and J by 2 bases, with 10 bases between them. The V gene's germline CDR1 is SEHNR and CDR2 FQNEAQ (reference sequence). The CDR3 totals 14 residues. The CDR3 sequence is CASSLTGANYGYTF. In nucleotides, the CDR3 is TGTGCCAGCAGCTTGACGGGGGCCAACTATGGCTACACCTTC.

This sequence joins TRBV29-1 and TRBJ2-5, with TRBD1 matching 7 bases. Germline V gene lookup returns CDR1 SQVTM and CDR2 ANQGSEA. Unmatched junction bases numbered 6, after V lost 4 bases and J lost 1 base. This CDR3 spans 14 amino acids. The DNA for the CDR3 is TGCAGCGTTGTCCTCGGGACAGCCCAAGAGACCCAGTACTTC. As protein: CSVVLGTAQETQYF.

In this sample, this clonotype turned up a few times. V and J are TRBV4-2 and TRBJ2-1; 9 bases map to TRBD2. The length of the CDR3 is 18 residues. Per germline, CDR1 LGHNA and CDR2 YNFKEQ. The V segment lost 1 base and the J segment 5 bases; nucleotides outside the gene matches: 12. The CDR3 loop reads CASSQGFPGTSRDNEQFF. CDR3 DNA sequence: TGTGCCAGCAGCCAAGGGTTTCCCGGGACTAGCAGAGACAATGAGCAGTTCTTC.

V usage is TRBV29-1 and J usage is TRBJ2-7, with 10 bases lining up with TRBD1. Germline values: CDR1 SQVTM, CDR2 ANQGSEA. CDR3 length: 11 residues. The V and J ends lost 6 bases and 7 bases, in that order; junction bases with no gene match: 3. This CDR3 reads CSVTGGDEQYF. DNA for the CDR3: TGCAGCGTGACAGGGGGCGATGAGCAGTACTTC.

V usage is TRBV7-6 and J usage is TRBJ2-1, with TRBD1 matching over 9 bases. J lost 12 bases, V lost 1 base, and 7 bases had no gene match. This CDR3 has 14 amino acids. Germline V CDR1 and CDR2: SGHVS, FNYEAQ. CDR3 in DNA: TGTGCCAGCAGCTTAGGGGGGGCGACAGGGGGGCAGTTCTTC. Its protein product is CASSLGGATGGQFF.

The genes are TRBV18 and TRBJ1-5; TRBD1 might be the D (6 bases). The V end lost 2 bases, the J end lost 0 bases, and 14 bases lay between the germline ends. The germline V gene has CDR1 KGHSH and CDR2 LQKENI. This CDR3 is built from 17 residues. The CDR3 nucleotides read TGTGCCAGCTCACCAGTACAGGGCCTTCATAGCAATCAGCCCCAGCATTTT. The encoded protein is CASSPVQGLHSNQPQHF.

The V and J genes are TRBV7-8 and TRBJ2-1, with 8 bases identical to TRBD1. The germline gives CDR1 SGHVS, CDR2 FQNEAQ. The length of the CDR3 is 15 residues. V lost 5 bases to trimming and J lost 5 bases; unmatched junction nucleotides: 8. CDR3: CASSQPGQDNNEQFF. Here the CDR3 DNA reads TGTGCCAGCAGCCAACCGGGACAGGACAACAATGAGCAGTTCTTC. Together with reference TRBV7-8 and TRBJ2-1, the CDR3 gives the full variable domain: GAGVSQSPRYKVAKRGQDVALRCDPISGHVSLFWYQQALGQGPEFLTYFQNEAQLDKSGLPSDRFFAERPEGSVSTLKIQRTQQEDSAVYLCASSQPGQDNNEQFFGPGTRLTVL.

This clonotype was counted many times. CDR3 in amino acids: CASILRAGHNNEQFF. The CDR3 bases are TGTGCCAGCATTCTACGGGCGGGACATAATAATGAGCAGTTCTTC. This sequence joins TRBV6-5 and TRBJ2-1; the D call may be TRBD1 or TRBD2 (6 bases each). The CDR3 has 15 amino acids. Trimming took off 7 bases at V and 7 bases at J, with 20 bases between the two ends. Germline CDR1 is MNHEY and CDR2 is SVGAGI.